Sequencing of this TCR beta chain was carried out in a study of cytomegalovirus exposure and HLA in healthy donors. PCR was performed using 60 Vbeta and 13 Jbeta primers. TCRdb's copy holds only in-frame clones and misses some; the assay was immunoSEQ multiplex PCR. The data contain about 130,000 clones, 75% to 90% of them singletons. This CDR3 has 14 amino acids. Trimming pared 2 bases from V and 1 base from J, leaving 9 bases between. Germline loops: CDR1 SGDLS, CDR2 YYNGEE. This clone appeared a few times. V and J are TRBV9 and TRBJ1-1; the D gene is possibly TRBD1 (5 bases). This sequence was found in a woman aged 25 to 39 in good health and CMV-seropositive. Sequenced: PBMCs. The CDR3 is CASSVGQANTEAFF. Written as DNA, the CDR3 is TGTGCCAGCAGCGTTGGACAAGCGAACACTGAAGCTTTCTTT.